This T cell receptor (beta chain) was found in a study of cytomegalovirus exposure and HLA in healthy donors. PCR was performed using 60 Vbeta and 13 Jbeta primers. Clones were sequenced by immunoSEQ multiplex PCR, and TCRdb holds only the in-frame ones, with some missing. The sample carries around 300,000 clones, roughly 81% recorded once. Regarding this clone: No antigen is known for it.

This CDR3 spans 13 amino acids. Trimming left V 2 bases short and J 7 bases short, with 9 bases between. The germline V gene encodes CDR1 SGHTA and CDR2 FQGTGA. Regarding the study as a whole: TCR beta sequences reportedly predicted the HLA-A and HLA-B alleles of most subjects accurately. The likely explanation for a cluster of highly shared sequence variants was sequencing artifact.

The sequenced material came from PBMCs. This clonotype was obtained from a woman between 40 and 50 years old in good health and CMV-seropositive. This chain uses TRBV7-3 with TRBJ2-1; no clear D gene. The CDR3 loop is CASSLFYGNEQFF. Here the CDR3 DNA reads TGTGCCAGCAGCTTATTTTACGGGAATGAGCAGTTCTTC.